This T cell receptor (beta chain) stems from a study of human T cells and chemical hapten exposure (dated by TCRdb to the early 2020s). With regard to the full study: For sensitization, 2% DPC in acetone was applied to a 2 cm by 2 cm area of upper inner arm skin. Weekly therapeutic DPC doses were additionally applied to the scalp of patients throughout the roughly 23-week study period. Blood samples were taken from patients before sensitization (week 0) and then at 2, 6 and about 24 weeks after DPC sensitization. Some 29 alopecia patients provided blood for TCR sequencing at one to four time points (pre-sensitization, 2, 6 and 24 weeks). The study tracked peripheral blood TCR repertoire changes in vivo during primary and secondary sensitization to the hapten diphenylcyclopropenone (DPC) in alopecia patients. Most of the patients in the cohort were female, and the cohort covered alopecia areata with under or over 50% scalp involvement, alopecia totalis and alopecia universalis. Libraries were combined into a pool for sequencing, and differences in TCR yield between samples came mainly from small differences in library volumes within the pool. Patch testing on the upper back used Finn chambers containing 0.01% DPC, with scoring done after 6 days according to International Contact Dermatitis Research Group standards. Results the study describes overall, beyond this receptor: Patch test score was positively correlated with the number of PT1 expanded TCRs, with significance at thresholds 8, 16 and 32 but not at 4. Expanded TCRs formed significantly more large CDR3 similarity clusters than pre-sensitization or healthy control sets, consistent with antigen-driven responses. DPC sensitization did not change how many TCRs were above 1 in 1000 frequency, and no evidence was found of alterations in global repertoire structure. Repeated subsampling changed both the strength of the expansion versus patch-test correlation and the threshold at which that correlation became significant. Alopecia, a presumed autoimmune disease, was present in all patients, so the immune response of the patients might differ from that of healthy individuals.

The library was generated by RACE. The sequencer was a NextSeq 500. Library preparation attached unique molecular identifiers to individual cDNA molecules for quantitative, reproducible TCR counting. For every blood RNA sample, sequencing covered both the TCR alpha and TCR beta chains. The authors' analysis ran thus. The median number of TCRs per sample was over 85,000, ranging from 23,224 to 690,600. V, J and CDR3 annotation of the TCR reads was carried out using the Decombinator software suite. For the PS versus PT1 abundance plots, all samples were subsampled to the same number of TCRs (28,000). TCRs were defined as expanded if absent before sensitization and observed at least eight times at the 2-week time point. Using fastp at Q25 and MiXCR, TCRdb reprocessed the public reads and kept productive beta chains. Duplicate CDR3 protein sequences are folded into a single record with the most common DNA and genes. TCRdb, rather than the study authors, made the V and J calls. Across this sample there are about 140,000 distinct CDR3 sequences, with 12% seen only once. About 1.4% of the sample rests with the top ten.

There are 13 amino acids in the CDR3, from cysteine to phenylalanine inclusive. Solely the CDR3 DNA is kept, with 39 bases framed from the first base. Trimming at the junction amounts to 1 base on V and 2 bases on J, and the germline ends lie 7 bases apart. CDR1 is given as SGHRS and CDR2 as YFSETQ, both from the germline V gene. This clonotype was seen at least ten times. Its antigen has not been determined. The input lacks base qualities; no much larger clone sits a single base away. Taken with the paper, the label for time point translates to: patch test 2, 6 weeks after DPC sensitization. The sample's treatment or condition label, decoded: therapeutic diphenylcyclopropenone sensitization with weekly scalp DPC. At each patch-test visit, blood was drawn before the patch test was applied. Patients were eligible if aged 18 to 70, diagnosed with alopecia and judged suitable for DPC therapy, and pregnant patients were excluded. Total RNA was extracted from unfractionated whole blood collected in Tempus Blood RNA tubes.

The V and J genes are TRBV5-1 and TRBJ2-7, and perhaps TRBD1 as D gene, on 5 matching bases. The material sequenced was whole blood, taken in connection with sensitization to the hapten diphenylcyclopropenone (DPC). The TCR originated in a woman between 45 and 65 years old with alopecia areata. Some clones in this sample may be carry-over from other donors' samples. The CDR3 has the sequence CASSLSGPYEQYF. The DNA sequence follows: TGCGCCAGCAGCTTGTCAGGGCCCTACGAGCAGTACTTC.